These 15 T cell receptor beta chains came from one sample sequenced in a study of blood T cell repertoires in COVID-19. The protocol was immunoSEQ multiplex PCR, while the TCRdb copy is restricted to in-frame clones and leaves out a portion. The sample contains 70,000 to 95,000 clones, roughly 86% of which appear only once. The sequenced material came from peripheral blood. These receptors originate from a human donor in a cohort sampled during active COVID-19.

This clone was counted once. J is TRBJ2-5 and V is TRBV5-4; D unresolved. V lost 4 bases and J 5 bases, leaving 12 bases between the germline ends. In germline, CDR1 is SGHNT, CDR2 YYREEE (reference sequence). The CDR3 loop spans 13 amino acids. The CDR3 region is CASSTNPDETQYF. The CDR3 nucleotides are TGTGCCAGCAGCACTAACCCCGACGAGACCCAGTACTTC.

This clone came up a few times. The gene calls are TRBV7-8 and TRBJ1-5; a possible D gene is TRBD1 (6 bases). The V end was cut by 5 bases, the J end by 4 bases, with 12 bases between. The CDR3 is made up of 14 amino acids. Germline lookup yields CDR1 SGHVS and CDR2 FQNEAQ. The CDR3 nucleotides are TGTGCCAGCAGCATCGGGACAACGAATCAGCCCCAGCATTTT. Protein sequence: CASSIGTTNQPQHF.

This clone was observed a handful of times. The CDR3 protein is CASSFASTEAFF. CDR3 bases: TGTGCCAGCAGTTTTGCCAGCACTGAAGCTTTCTTT. The V and J genes are TRBV12-3 or TRBV12-4 and TRBJ1-1, with D unclear. The CDR3 loop spans 12 amino acids. Trimming stripped 3 bases from V and 4 bases from J, with 6 bases between.

This chain uses TRBV7-9 with TRBJ2-5, with TRBD2 matching over 15 bases. CDR3 length equals 18 residues. The germline gives CDR1 SEHNR, CDR2 FQNEAQ (reference sequence). J was trimmed by 5 bases and V by 4 bases; bases with no gene match: 11. CDR3 DNA sequence: TGTGCCAGCAGCTCAACCCGGACTAGCGGGGGGGTAACGGAGACCCAGTACTTC. Amino acid sequence: CASSSTRTSGGVTETQYF.

The chain couples TRBV11-2 to TRBJ1-3; weak D call: TRBD1 (5 bases). Trimming shortened V by 5 bases and J by 0 bases, and 11 bases separated the two germline ends. The germline CDR1 and CDR2 sequences are SGHAT and FQNNGV. The CDR3 is made up of 15 amino acids. The CDR3 sequence is CASSAQGFSGNTIYF. Written as DNA, the CDR3 is TGTGCCAGCAGCGCTCAGGGTTTCTCTGGAAACACCATATATTTT.

V gene TRBV11-2 combines with J gene TRBJ2-7; D possibly corresponds to TRBD2 (5 bases). Germline V gene sequence: CDR1 SGHAT, CDR2 FQNNGV. With 2 bases removed from V and 4 bases from J, the gap between germline ends came to 15 bases. This CDR3 comprises 15 residues. The CDR3 protein is CASSLSGRGAYEQYF. The CDR3 DNA is TGTGCCAGCAGCTTAAGTGGTCGGGGAGCTTACGAGCAGTACTTC.

V gene TRBV15 combines with J gene TRBJ2-4; the match to TRBD2 covers 9 bases. Per the germline V gene, CDR1 is LNHNV and CDR2 is YYDKDF (reference sequence). V lost 0 bases and J lost 2; bases outside the gene matches: 2. The CDR3 runs to 16 residues. CDR3: CATSRERGGPKNIQYF. Here the CDR3 DNA reads TGTGCCACCAGCAGAGAGCGGGGGGGCCCCAAAAACATTCAGTACTTC.

CDR3 DNA: TGTGCCAGCACCCGATTAGGACATGGCTCTGGGGCCAACGTCCTGACTTTC. Translation gives CASTRLGHGSGANVLTF. The rearrangement uses TRBV2 and TRBJ2-6; D might be TRBD1 (5 bases). Germline assignment: CDR1 SNHLY and CDR2 FYNNEI. V shed 7 bases and J shed 0 bases, with 16 bases lying between them. This CDR3 is built from 17 residues.

The chain carries TRBV11-2 and TRBJ2-7; tentatively, D is TRBD2 (7 bases). Trimming pared 3 bases from V and 1 base from J, leaving 16 bases between. This CDR3 is 16 amino acids long. Germline CDR1 SGHAT, CDR2 FQNNGV. CDR3 amino acids: CASSLGGGFFSYEQYF. CDR3 DNA: TGTGCCAGCAGCTTGGGAGGGGGATTCTTTTCCTACGAGCAGTACTTC.

This clone was recorded a few times. J is TRBJ2-1 and V is TRBV6-4, with D possibly TRBD2 on 6 matching bases. Germline loops: CDR1 MRHNA, CDR2 SNTAGT. Deletions cut 0 bases from V and 4 bases from J, with 13 bases between. The CDR3 runs 16 residues. The CDR3 nucleotides read TGTGCCAGCAGTGACTCTGGGGGGAGCAATTACAATGAGCAGTTCTTC. It specifies CASSDSGGSNYNEQFF.

The chain is built from TRBV30 and TRBJ1-1; 10 bases match TRBD1. Germline-derived CDR1 and CDR2 are GTSNPN and SVGIG (reference sequence). The CDR3 length is 15 residues. Losses at the gene ends were 0 bases for V and 4 bases for J; bases not matched to a gene: 5. CDR3 in DNA: TGTGCCTGGAGTGTATGGACAGGGGGGAGCACTGAAGCTTTCTTT. The encoded protein is CAWSVWTGGSTEAFF.

The J gene is TRBJ2-1, the V gene TRBV24-1; D is possibly TRBD1 (5 bases). CDR1 KGHDR and CDR2 SFDVKD come from the germline V gene. CDR3 size: 13 residues. The V end was cut by 2 bases, the J end by 6 bases, with 7 bases between. In nucleotides, the CDR3 is TGTGCCACCAGTGATTCAGGGTTCAATGAGCAGTTCTTC. Translating gives CATSDSGFNEQFF.

Only a few counts were recorded for this clone. This rearrangement joins TRBV19 to TRBJ1-6; TRBD1 is a possible D gene (6 bases). Trimming took 3 bases from V and 7 from J, leaving 10 bases between them. CDR1 is LNHDA, CDR2 SQIVND, per germline (reference sequence). The CDR3 is 14 amino acids. The CDR3 here is CASSMMGANSPLHF. CDR3 nucleotide sequence: TGTGCCAGTAGTATGATGGGGGCCAATTCACCCCTCCACTTT.

This clone was seen just once. The chain links TRBV27 to TRBJ2-7, with 15 bases aligning to TRBD2. This CDR3 has 19 amino acids. V shed 4 bases, J shed 6 bases, and the junction held 16 bases outside the gene matches. CDR1 and CDR2 from the germline V gene are MNHEY and SMNVEV (reference sequence). The CDR3: CASSSTPPGLAGGPSEQYF. The CDR3 DNA is TGTGCCAGCAGTTCAACCCCGCCTGGACTAGCGGGGGGGCCTTCCGAGCAGTACTTC.

The chain recombines TRBV7-3 with TRBJ1-5; D is ambiguous. The V and J ends lost 9 bases and 0 bases respectively, with 21 bases between them. The CDR3 runs 17 residues. The germline V gene encodes CDR1 SGHTA and CDR2 FQGTGA. CDR3 DNA sequence: TGTGCCAGTAGGCTCGGGGAGCGGCGTTATAGCAATCAGCCCCAGCATTTT. It codes for CASRLGERRYSNQPQHF.